Sequencing of this TCR beta chain was carried out in a study of cytomegalovirus exposure and HLA in healthy donors. Across the whole study: Previous work identified 90 million to 130 million unique TCR beta sequences from around 200 million T cells. Unique TCRs from HLA-typed donors, some 85 million of them, were held in an early data release.

This clone has just a few counts. The antigen remains undetermined. Primers for the PCR totalled 60 Vbeta and 13 Jbeta. Assay used: immunoSEQ multiplex PCR; TCRdb lists only in-frame clones, some missing. The sample includes about 110,000 clones, approximately 82% of them seen just once. The CDR3 extends over 13 amino acids. V shed 5 bases and J shed 5 bases, with 13 bases lying between them. Germline V lookup: CDR1 SGHDT, CDR2 YYEEEE. Study-wide findings and caveats: Sequence variants that were highly shared formed a cluster that was likely a sequencing artifact.

V usage is TRBV5-6 and J usage is TRBJ1-1, with unresolved D. This receptor was taken from a man aged 40-49 years in good health and CMV-seronegative. The sample comprised PBMCs. The CDR3 region is CASRYDRGTEAFF. For the CDR3, the DNA is TGTGCCAGCAGATATGATCGGGGAACTGAAGCTTTCTTT.